This T cell receptor (beta chain) appears in the sequencing data of a study of cytomegalovirus exposure and HLA in healthy donors. About the study: The 120 validation repertoires used the same platform as the approximately 700 first-cohort repertoires (as reported by a later analysis).

Sequencing used immunoSEQ multiplex PCR; TCRdb keeps in-frame clones, though not all of them. Among 40,000 to 55,000 clones, around 90% were seen once, and the ten largest hold approximately 6.4%. Points from the study as a whole: The study recorded 150 to 200 TCR beta chains that were cytomegalovirus-associated. In vitro work confirmed that three CMV-associated chains recognize CMV antigens. Clusters of TCRs from the first cohort tended to co-occur in the 120 or so validation repertoires (as a later analysis found).

CDR1 is SGHVS and CDR2 is FNYEAQ in the germline V gene. After removal of 5 bases from V and 8 bases from J, the junction contained 3 bases not matched to a gene. The CDR3 spans 12 residues. On this clone itself: As yet, its antigen is unknown.

The J gene is TRBJ2-3, the V gene TRBV7-6; 8 bases are a match to TRBD1. The clonotype originates from a woman under 40 in good health and CMV-seronegative. The sequencing input was PBMCs. CDR3 in DNA: TGTGCCAGCAGCCCAGGGGGCCTTACGCAGTATTTT. This sequence encodes CASSPGGLTQYF.